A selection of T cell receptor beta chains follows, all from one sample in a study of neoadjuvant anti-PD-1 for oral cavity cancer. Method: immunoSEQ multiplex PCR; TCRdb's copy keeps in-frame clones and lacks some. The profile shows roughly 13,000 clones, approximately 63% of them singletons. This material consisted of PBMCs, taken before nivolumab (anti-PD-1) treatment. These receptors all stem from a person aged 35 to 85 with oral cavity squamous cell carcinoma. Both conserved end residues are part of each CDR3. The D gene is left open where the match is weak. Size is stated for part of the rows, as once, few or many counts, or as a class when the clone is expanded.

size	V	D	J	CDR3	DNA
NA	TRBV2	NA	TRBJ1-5	CASNRRDQPQHF	TGTGCCAGCAACAGGAGGGATCAGCCCCAGCATTTT
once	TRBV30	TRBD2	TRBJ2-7	CAWRGTSDNYEQYF	TGTGCCTGGAGGGGGACTAGCGATAACTACGAGCAGTACTTC
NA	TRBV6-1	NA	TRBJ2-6	CASSEGRGAGANVLTF	TGTGCCAGCAGTGAGGGTAGGGGGGCTGGGGCCAACGTCCTGACTTTC
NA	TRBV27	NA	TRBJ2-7	CASSSLGGAREQYF	TGTGCCAGCAGTTCCCTGGGGGGGGCCCGCGAGCAGTACTTC
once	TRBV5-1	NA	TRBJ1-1	CASSDNRDTEAFF	TGCGCCAGCAGCGATAACAGGGACACTGAAGCTTTCTTT
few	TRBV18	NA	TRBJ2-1	CASSSRDNSYNEQFF	TGTGCCAGCTCATCCCGGGACAACTCCTACAATGAGCAGTTCTTC
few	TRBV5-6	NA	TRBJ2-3	CASSLAPLRSIDTQYF	TGTGCCAGCAGCTTGGCCCCACTAAGGTCTATAGATACGCAGTATTTT
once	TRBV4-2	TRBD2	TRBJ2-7	CASSPSTSGGSYEQYF	TGTGCCAGCAGCCCTTCGACTAGCGGGGGATCCTACGAGCAGTACTTC
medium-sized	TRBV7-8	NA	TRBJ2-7	CASSRVALGYEQYF	TGTGCCAGCAGCCGCGTAGCGTTGGGATACGAGCAGTACTTC
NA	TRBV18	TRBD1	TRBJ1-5	CASSLGQGAQPQHF	TGTGCCAGCTCATTGGGACAGGGAGCACAGCCCCAGCATTTT
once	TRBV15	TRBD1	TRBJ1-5	CATSPGTGRGNQPQHF	TGTGCCACCAGCCCAGGGACAGGGAGGGGCAATCAGCCCCAGCATTTT
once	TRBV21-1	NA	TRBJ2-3	CASSKVGNSASTDTQYF	TGTGCCAGCAGCAAAGTCGGAAACAGTGCAAGCACAGATACGCAGTATTTT
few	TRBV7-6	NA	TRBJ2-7	CASSLRGLGDQYF	TGTGCCAGCAGCTTACGCGGTTTAGGGGATCAGTACTTC
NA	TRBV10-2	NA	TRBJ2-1	CASSDHRLDDEQFF	TGCGCCAGCAGTGACCATCGACTAGACGATGAGCAGTTCTTC
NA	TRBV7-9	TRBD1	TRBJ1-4	CASSRGQNEKLFF	TGTGCAAGCTCAAGGGGGCAGAATGAAAAACTGTTTTTT
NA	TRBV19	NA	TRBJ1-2	CASSMNVQTPVYGYTF	TGTGCCAGTAGTATGAATGTACAGACTCCGGTCTATGGCTACACCTTC
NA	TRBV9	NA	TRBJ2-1	CASSVASRLSQSEQFF	TGTGCCAGCAGCGTAGCTTCCAGGCTCTCCCAGAGTGAGCAGTTCTTC
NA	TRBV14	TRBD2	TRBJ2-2	CASSQNSGGPGELFF	TGTGCCAGCAGCCAAAACTCGGGGGGACCCGGGGAGCTGTTTTTT
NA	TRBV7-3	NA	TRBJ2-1	CASSLIPQGEQFF	TGTGCCAGCAGCTTAATCCCCCAAGGTGAGCAGTTCTTC
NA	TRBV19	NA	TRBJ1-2	CASTLDSTGRRGGYTF	TGTGCCAGTACCCTTGATTCGACAGGACGCCGGGGTGGCTACACCTTC
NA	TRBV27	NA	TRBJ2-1	CASSLYPGAPDNEQFF	TGTGCCAGCAGTTTATACCCAGGGGCCCCGGACAATGAGCAGTTCTTC
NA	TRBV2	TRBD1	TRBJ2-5	CASSSDRAETQYF	TGTGCCAGCAGTTCTGACAGGGCTGAGACCCAGTACTTC
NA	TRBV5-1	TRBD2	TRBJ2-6	CASSSGTSVSGANVLTF	TGCGCCAGCAGCTCCGGGACTAGCGTCTCTGGGGCCAACGTCCTGACTTTC
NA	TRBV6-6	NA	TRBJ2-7	CASTSGWEAYEQYF	TGTGCCAGCACTTCCGGCTGGGAGGCCTACGAGCAGTACTTC
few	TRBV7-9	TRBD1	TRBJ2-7	CASSLQGAFAYEQYF	TGTGCCAGCAGCTTACAGGGGGCGTTCGCCTACGAGCAGTACTTC
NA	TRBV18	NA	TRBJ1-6	CASSGGVVDNSPLHF	TGTGCCAGCTCAGGGGGGGTGGTGGATAATTCACCCCTCCACTTT
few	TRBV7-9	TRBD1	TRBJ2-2	CASSLSRDRAGGELFF	TGTGCCAGCAGCCTCTCCCGGGACAGGGCAGGCGGGGAGCTGTTTTTT
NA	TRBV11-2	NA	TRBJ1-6	CASSSLRESPLHF	TGTGCCAGCAGCTCCCTGAGGGAGTCACCCCTCCACTTT
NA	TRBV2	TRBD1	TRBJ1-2	CASSETDRPYYGYTF	TGTGCCAGCAGTGAAACGGACAGGCCTTACTATGGCTACACCTTC
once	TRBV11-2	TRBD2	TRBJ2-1	CASSVTSGSYNEQFF	TGTGCCAGCAGCGTGACTAGCGGTTCCTACAATGAGCAGTTCTTC
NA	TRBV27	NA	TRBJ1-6	CASSSRVGGSPLHF	TGTGCCAGCAGTTCAAGGGTAGGGGGTTCACCCCTCCACTTT
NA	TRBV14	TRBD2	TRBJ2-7	CASSLPGLAGLYYEQYF	TGTGCCAGCAGCTTACCGGGACTAGCGGGACTATACTACGAGCAGTACTTC
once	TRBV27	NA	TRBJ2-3	CASRLSLGPDTQYF	TGTGCCAGCAGACTTAGTCTCGGCCCAGATACGCAGTATTTT
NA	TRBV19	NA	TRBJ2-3	CASLQPGKTDTQYF	TGTGCCAGCCTACAACCAGGGAAGACAGATACGCAGTATTTT
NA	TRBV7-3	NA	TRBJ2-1	CASSSQGYNEQFF	TGTGCCAGCAGCTCACAGGGATACAATGAGCAGTTCTTC
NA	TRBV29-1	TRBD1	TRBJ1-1	CSVERQGAEAFF	TGCAGCGTGGAAAGACAGGGGGCTGAAGCTTTCTTT
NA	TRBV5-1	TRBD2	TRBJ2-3	CASSLRSGRFVTDTQYF	TGCGCCAGCAGCTTACGAAGCGGGAGATTTGTAACAGATACGCAGTATTTT
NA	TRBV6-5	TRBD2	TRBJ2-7	CASSLVAGGISQQYF	TGTGCCAGCAGCCTGGTGGCGGGAGGCATTTCTCAGCAGTACTTC
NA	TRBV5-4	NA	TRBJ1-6	CASSLDEEFTLHF	TGTGCCAGCAGCTTGGATGAGGAATTCACCCTCCACTTT
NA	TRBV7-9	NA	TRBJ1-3	CASSSDGRSTGNTIYF	TGTGCCAGCAGCTCCGACGGTCGTAGCACTGGAAACACCATATATTTT
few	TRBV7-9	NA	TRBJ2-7	CASSQPRGRSSYEQYF	TGTGCCAGCAGCCAACCCAGGGGGAGGAGCTCCTACGAGCAGTACTTC
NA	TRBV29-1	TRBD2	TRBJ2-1	CSVEVIEAGGRWRGGSYNEQFF	TGCAGCGTTGAAGTGATCGAGGCAGGTGGGAGATGGCGGGGGGGCTCCTACAATGAGCAGTTCTTC
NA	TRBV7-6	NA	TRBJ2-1	CASSLNTGYNEQFF	TGTGCCAGCAGCCTGAACACGGGATACAATGAGCAGTTCTTC
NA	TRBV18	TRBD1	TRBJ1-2	CASSPSQGAVNYGYTF	TGTGCCAGCTCACCGAGCCAGGGGGCAGTCAACTATGGCTACACCTTC
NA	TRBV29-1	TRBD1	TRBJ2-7	CSVEGQGPYEQYF	TGCAGCGTGGAGGGACAGGGACCTTACGAGCAGTACTTC
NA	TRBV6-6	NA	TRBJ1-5	CASSPRDRSLDQPQHF	TGTGCCAGCAGTCCCCGGGACCGCTCACTTGATCAGCCCCAGCATTTT
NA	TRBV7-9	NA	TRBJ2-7	CASSLDTWSSYEQYF	TGTGCCAGCAGCCTCGACACCTGGAGCTCCTACGAGCAGTACTTC
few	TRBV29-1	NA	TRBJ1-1	CSAGQQGTEAFF	TGCAGCGCGGGCCAGCAGGGGACTGAAGCTTTCTTT
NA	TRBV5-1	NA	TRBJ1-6	CASSLKQDNSPLHF	TGCGCCAGCAGCTTAAAACAAGATAATTCACCCCTCCACTTT
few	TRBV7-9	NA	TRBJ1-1	CASSLDARTNTEAFF	TGTGCCAGCAGCTTGGATGCCAGAACGAACACTGAAGCTTTCTTT
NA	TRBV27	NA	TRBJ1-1	CASSLSGMGTNTEAFF	TGTGCCAGCAGTTTATCAGGGATGGGTACGAACACTGAAGCTTTCTTT
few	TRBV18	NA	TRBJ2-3	CASSPRRGGTDTQYF	TGTGCCAGCTCACCACGGAGGGGTGGCACAGATACGCAGTATTTT
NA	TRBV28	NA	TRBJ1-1	CASSRTDYMNTEAFF	TGTGCCAGTTCCCGGACAGACTACATGAACACTGAAGCTTTCTTT
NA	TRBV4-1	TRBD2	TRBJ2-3	CASSQGTSGTSTDTQYF	TGCGCCAGCAGCCAGGGGACTAGCGGGACCAGCACAGATACGCAGTATTTT
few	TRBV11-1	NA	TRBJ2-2	CASSFPTGELFF	TGTGCCAGCAGCTTTCCCACCGGGGAGCTGTTTTTT